This TCR beta chain was sequenced for a study of T cell changes during pregnancy in multiple sclerosis. Some clones are missing from TCRdb's copy, which holds only in-frame ones; the method was immunoSEQ multiplex PCR. Here the sample spans 20,000 to 25,000 clones, roughly 90% being singletons. The CDR3 loop spans 14 amino acids. The V and J ends lost 6 bases and 5 bases, in that order; junction bases with no gene match: 2. Germline V CDR1 and CDR2: MNHEY, SVGAGI. The chain employs TRBV6-5 and TRBJ2-2; 11 positions match TRBD2. The receptor comes from a female donor in good health, enrolled as a control in a pregnancy study. The sequences come from CD8+ T cells from peripheral blood mononuclear cells, collected in the second trimester of pregnancy. Here the CDR3 DNA reads TGTGCCAGCAGCCGGACTAGCGGGACCGGGGAGCTGTTTTTT. Amino acids: CASSRTSGTGELFF.